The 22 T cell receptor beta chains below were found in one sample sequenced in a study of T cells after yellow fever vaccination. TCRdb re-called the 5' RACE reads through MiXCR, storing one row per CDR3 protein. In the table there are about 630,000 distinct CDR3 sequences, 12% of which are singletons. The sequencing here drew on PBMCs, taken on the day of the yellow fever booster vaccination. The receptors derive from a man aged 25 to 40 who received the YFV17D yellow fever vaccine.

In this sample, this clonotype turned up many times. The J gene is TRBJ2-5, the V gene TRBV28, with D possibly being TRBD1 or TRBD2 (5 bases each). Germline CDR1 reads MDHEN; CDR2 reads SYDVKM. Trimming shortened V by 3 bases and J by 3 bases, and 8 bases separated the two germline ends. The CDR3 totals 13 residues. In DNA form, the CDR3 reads TGTGCCAGCAGTTTCGGGGCCAAAGAGACCCAGTACTTC. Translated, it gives CASSFGAKETQYF.

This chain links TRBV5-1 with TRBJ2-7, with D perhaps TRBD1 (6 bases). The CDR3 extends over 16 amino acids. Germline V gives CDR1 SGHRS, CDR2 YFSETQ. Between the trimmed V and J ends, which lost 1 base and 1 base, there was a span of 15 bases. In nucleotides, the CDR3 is TGCGCCAGCAGCTTGTTCAGTCTAAGGGGGTCCTACGAGCAGTACTTC. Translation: CASSLFSLRGSYEQYF.

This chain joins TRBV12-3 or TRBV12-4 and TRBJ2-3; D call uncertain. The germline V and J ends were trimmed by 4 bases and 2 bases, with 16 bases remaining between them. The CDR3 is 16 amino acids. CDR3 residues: CASSSGLWRPTDTQYF. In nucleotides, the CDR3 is TGTGCCAGCAGTTCTGGGCTCTGGCGTCCCACAGATACGCAGTATTTT.

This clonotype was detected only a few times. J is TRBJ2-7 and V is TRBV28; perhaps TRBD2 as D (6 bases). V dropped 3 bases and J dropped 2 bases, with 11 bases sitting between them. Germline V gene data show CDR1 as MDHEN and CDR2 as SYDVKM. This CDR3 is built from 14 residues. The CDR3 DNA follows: TGTGCCAGCAGTTTCCGGGAGAGGGCCTACGAGCAGTACTTC. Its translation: CASSFRERAYEQYF.

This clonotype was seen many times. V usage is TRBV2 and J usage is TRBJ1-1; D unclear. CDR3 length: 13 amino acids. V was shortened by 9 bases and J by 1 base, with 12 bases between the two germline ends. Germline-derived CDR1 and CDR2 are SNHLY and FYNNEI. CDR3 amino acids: CASTAEKNTEAFF. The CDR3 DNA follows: TGTGCCAGTACAGCCGAGAAGAACACTGAAGCTTTCTTT.

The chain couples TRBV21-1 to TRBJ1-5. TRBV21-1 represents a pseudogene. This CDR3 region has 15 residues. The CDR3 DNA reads TGTGCCAGCAGCAAAAGGGTCGGACTCTATCAGCCCCAGCATTTT. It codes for CASSKRVGLYQPQHF.

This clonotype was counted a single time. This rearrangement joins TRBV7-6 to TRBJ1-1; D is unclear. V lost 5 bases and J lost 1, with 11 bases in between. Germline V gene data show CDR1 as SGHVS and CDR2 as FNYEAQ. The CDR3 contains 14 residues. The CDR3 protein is CASSLYPGNTEAFF. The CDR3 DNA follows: TGTGCCAGCAGCCTTTATCCTGGGAACACTGAAGCTTTCTTT.

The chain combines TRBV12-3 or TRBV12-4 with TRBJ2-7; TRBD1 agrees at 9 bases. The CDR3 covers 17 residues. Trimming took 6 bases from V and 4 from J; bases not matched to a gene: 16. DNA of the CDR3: TGTGCCAGCAGAGCTAACCCCGGGACAGGGACTGGTTACGAGCAGTACTTC. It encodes CASRANPGTGTGYEQYF.

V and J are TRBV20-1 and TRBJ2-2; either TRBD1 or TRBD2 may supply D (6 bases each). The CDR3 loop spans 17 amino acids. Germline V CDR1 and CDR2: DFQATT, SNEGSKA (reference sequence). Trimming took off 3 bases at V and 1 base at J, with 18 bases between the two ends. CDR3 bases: TGCAGTGCTAGGTATCCGGGGGCTACCTTGAACACCGGGGAGCTGTTTTTT. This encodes CSARYPGATLNTGELFF.

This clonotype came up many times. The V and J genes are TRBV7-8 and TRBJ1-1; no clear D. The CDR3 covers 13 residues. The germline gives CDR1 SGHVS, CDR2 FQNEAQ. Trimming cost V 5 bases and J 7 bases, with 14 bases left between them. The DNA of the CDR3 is TGTGCCAGCAGCGTCAGTACCCTCGGTGAAGCTTTCTTT. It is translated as CASSVSTLGEAFF.

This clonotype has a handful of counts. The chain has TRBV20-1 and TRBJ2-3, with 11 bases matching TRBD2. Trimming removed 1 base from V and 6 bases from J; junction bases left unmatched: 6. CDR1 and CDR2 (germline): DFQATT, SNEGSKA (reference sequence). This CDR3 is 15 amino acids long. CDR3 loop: CSARGTSGLGDTQYF. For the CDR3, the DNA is TGCAGTGCTAGAGGGACTAGCGGGCTGGGGGATACGCAGTATTTT.

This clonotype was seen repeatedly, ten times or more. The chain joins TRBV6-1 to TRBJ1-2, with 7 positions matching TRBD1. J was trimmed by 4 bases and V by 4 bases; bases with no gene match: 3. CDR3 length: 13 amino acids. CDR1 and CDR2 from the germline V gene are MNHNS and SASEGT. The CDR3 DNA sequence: TGTGCCAGCAGTGGGGACAGCCTCTATGGCTACACCTTC. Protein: CASSGDSLYGYTF.

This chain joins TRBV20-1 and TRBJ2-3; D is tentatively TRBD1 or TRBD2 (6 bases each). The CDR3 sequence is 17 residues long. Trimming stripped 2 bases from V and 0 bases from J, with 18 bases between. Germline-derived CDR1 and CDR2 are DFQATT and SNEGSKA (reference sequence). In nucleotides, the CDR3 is TGCAGTGCTAGAAGAAGGAGGGGGGACTCTAGCACAGATACGCAGTATTTT. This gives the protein CSARRRRGDSSTDTQYF.

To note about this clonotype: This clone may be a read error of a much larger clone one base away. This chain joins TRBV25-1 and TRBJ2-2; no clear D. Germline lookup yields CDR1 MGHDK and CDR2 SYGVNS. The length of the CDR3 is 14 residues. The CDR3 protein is CASSELSNIGELFF. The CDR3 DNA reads TGTGCCAGCAGTGAACTGTCGAACATCGGGGAGCTGTTTTTT. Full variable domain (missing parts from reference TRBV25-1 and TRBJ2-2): EADIYQTPRYLVIGTGKKITLECSQTMGHDKMYWYQQDPGMELHLIHYSYGVNSTEKGDLSSESTVSRIRTEHFPLTLESARPSHTSQYLCASSELSNIGELFFGEGSRLTVL.

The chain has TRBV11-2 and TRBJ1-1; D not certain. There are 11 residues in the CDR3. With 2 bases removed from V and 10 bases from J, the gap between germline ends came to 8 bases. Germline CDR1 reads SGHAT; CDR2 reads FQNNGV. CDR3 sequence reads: CASSLNDRAFF. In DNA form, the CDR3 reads TGTGCCAGCAGCTTAAATGACCGAGCTTTCTTT.

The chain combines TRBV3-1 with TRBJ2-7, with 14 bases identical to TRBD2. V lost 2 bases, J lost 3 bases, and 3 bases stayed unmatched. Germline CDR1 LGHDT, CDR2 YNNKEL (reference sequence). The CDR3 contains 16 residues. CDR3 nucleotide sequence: TGTGCCAGCAGCCAACCGGGACTAGCGGGAGTCTACGAGCAGTACTTC. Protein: CASSQPGLAGVYEQYF.

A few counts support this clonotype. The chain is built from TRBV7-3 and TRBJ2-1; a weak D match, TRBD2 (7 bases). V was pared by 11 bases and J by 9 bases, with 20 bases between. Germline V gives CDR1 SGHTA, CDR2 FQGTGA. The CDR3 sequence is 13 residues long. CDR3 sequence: CADLRERGGEQFF. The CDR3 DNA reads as TGTGCCGACCTCCGGGAGAGGGGGGGTGAGCAGTTCTTC.

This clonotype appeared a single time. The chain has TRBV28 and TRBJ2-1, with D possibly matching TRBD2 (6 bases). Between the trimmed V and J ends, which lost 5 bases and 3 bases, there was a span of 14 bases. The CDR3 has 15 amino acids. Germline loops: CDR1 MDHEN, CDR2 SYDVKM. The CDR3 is CASSPLARDYNEQFF. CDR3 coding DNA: TGTGCCAGCAGTCCACTAGCAAGGGACTACAATGAGCAGTTCTTC.

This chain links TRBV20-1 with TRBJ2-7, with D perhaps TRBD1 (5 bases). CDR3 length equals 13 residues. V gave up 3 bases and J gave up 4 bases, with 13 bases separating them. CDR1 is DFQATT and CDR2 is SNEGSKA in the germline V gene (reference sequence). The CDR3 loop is CSARQGTLYEQYF. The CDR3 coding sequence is TGCAGTGCTAGGCAGGGCACCTTATACGAGCAGTACTTC.

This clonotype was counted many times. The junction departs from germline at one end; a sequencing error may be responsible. The CDR3 DNA follows: TGTGCCAGCAGATTAGGGAGCACAAATGAAAAACTGTTTTTT. It is translated as CASRLGSTNEKLFF. The chain carries TRBV12-3 or TRBV12-4 and TRBJ1-4; D gene unclear. The CDR3 totals 14 residues.

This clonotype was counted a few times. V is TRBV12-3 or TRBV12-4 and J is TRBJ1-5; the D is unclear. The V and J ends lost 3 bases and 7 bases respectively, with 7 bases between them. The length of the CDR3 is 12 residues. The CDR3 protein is CASSFGEQPQHF. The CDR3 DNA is TGTGCCAGCAGTTTCGGGGAACAGCCCCAGCATTTT.

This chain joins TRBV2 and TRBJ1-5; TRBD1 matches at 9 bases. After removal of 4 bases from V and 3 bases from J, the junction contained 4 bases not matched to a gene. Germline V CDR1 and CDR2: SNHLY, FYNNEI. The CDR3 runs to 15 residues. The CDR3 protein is CASSGDREANQPQHF. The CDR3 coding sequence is TGTGCCAGCAGTGGGGACAGGGAAGCCAATCAGCCCCAGCATTTT.